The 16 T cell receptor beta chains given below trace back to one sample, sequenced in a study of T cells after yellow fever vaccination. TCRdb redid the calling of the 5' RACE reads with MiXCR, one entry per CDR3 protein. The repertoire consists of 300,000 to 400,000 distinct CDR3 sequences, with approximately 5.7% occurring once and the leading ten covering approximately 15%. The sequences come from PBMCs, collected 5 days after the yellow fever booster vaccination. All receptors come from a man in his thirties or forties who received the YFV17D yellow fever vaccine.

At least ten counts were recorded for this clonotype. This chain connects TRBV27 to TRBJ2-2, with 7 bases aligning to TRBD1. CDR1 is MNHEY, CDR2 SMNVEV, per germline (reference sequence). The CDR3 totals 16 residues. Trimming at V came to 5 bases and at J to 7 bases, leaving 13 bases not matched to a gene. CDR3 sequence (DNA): TGTGCCAGCAGTCGAAAACCCGGGACAGTTTTCGGGGAGCTGTTTTTT. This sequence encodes CASSRKPGTVFGELFF.

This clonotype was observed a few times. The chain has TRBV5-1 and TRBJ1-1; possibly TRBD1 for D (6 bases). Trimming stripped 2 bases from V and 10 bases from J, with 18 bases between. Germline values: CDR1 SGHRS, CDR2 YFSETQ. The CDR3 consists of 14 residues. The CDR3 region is CASSFDRRQVGAFF. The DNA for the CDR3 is TGCGCCAGCAGCTTCGACAGGCGCCAAGTGGGAGCTTTCTTT.

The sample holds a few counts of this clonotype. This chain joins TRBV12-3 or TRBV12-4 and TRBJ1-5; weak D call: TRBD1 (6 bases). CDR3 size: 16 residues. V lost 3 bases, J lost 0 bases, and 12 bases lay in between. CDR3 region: CASSLGRGISNQPQHF. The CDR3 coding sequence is TGTGCCAGCAGTTTGGGCAGGGGTATTAGCAATCAGCCCCAGCATTTT.

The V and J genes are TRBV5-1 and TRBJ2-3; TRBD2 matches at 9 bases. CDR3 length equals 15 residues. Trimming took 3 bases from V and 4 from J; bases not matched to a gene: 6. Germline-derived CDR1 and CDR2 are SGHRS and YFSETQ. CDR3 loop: CASSWREGRADTQYF. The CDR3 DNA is TGCGCCAGCAGCTGGCGGGAGGGCCGGGCAGATACGCAGTATTTT.

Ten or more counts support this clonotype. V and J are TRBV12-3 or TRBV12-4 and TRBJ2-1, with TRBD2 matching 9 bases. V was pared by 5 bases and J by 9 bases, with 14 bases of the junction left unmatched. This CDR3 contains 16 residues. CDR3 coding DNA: TGTGCCAGCAGTAGACTCGCCGGGACTAGCTCTGGTGAGCAGTTCTTC. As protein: CASSRLAGTSSGEQFF.

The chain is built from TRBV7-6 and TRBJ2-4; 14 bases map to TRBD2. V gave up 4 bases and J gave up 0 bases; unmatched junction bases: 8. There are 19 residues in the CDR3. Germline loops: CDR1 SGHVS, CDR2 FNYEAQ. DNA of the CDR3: TGTGCCAGCAGCTCGGGACTAGCGGGAGTAAAGCTAGCCAAAAACATTCAGTACTTC. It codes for CASSSGLAGVKLAKNIQYF.

The chain's CDR3 is CASSTQGVQYF. CDR3 sequence (DNA): TGTGCCAGCAGCACCCAGGGAGTGCAGTACTTC. The J gene is TRBJ2-7, the V gene TRBV11-2, with D tentatively TRBD1 or TRBD2 (5 bases each). The germline V gene has CDR1 SGHAT and CDR2 FQNNGV. The CDR3 loop spans 11 amino acids. V was shortened by 5 bases and J by 9 bases, with 11 bases between the two germline ends.

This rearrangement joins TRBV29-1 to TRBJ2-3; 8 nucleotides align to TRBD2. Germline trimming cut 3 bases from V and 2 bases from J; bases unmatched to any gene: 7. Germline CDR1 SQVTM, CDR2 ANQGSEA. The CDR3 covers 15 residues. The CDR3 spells CSVEITGGYTDTQYF. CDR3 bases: TGCAGCGTTGAGATTACGGGAGGGTACACAGATACGCAGTATTTT.

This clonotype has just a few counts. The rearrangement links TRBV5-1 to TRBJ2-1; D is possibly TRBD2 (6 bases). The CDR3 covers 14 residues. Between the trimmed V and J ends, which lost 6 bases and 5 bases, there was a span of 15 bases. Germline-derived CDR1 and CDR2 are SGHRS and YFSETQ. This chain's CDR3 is CASKPGVTDNEQFF. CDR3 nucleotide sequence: TGCGCCAGCAAGCCGGGAGTCACCGACAATGAGCAGTTCTTC.

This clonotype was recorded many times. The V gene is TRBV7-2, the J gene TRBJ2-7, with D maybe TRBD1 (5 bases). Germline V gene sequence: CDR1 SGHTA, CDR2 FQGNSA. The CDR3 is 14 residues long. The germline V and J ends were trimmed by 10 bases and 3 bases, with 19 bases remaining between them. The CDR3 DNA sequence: TGTGCCACCAAGCAGACACAAGGGGTCTACGAGCAGTACTTC. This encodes CATKQTQGVYEQYF.

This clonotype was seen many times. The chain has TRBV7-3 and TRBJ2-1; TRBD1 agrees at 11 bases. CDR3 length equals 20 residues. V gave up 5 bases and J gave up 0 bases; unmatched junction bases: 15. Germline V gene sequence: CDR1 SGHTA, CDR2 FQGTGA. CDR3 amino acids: CASSPYGDRGDLSSYNEQFF. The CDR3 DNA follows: TGTGCCAGCAGCCCTTATGGGGACAGGGGGGACTTAAGCTCCTACAATGAGCAGTTCTTC.

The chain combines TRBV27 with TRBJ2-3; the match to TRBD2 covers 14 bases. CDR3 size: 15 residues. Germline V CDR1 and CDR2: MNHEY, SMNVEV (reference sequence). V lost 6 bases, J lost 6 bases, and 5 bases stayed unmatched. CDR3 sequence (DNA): TGTGCCAGCAGACCGGGGACTAGCGGGAGCGATACGCAGTATTTT. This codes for CASRPGTSGSDTQYF.

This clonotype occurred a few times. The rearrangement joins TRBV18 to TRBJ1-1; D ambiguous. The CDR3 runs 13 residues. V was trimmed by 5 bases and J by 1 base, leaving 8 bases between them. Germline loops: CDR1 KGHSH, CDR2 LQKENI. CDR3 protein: CASSGQQNTEAFF. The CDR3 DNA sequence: TGTGCCAGCTCAGGGCAGCAGAACACTGAAGCTTTCTTT.

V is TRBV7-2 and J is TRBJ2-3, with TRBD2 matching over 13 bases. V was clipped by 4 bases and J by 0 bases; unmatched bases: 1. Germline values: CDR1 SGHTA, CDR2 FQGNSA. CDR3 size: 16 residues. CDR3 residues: CASSWTSGGSTDTQYF. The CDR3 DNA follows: TGTGCCAGCAGCTGGACTAGCGGGGGTAGCACAGATACGCAGTATTTT.

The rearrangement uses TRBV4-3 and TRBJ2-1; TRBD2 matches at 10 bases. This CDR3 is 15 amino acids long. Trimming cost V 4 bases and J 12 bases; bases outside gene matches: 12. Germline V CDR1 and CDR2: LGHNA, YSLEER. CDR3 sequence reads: CASSPVPGLALGQFF. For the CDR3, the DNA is TGCGCCAGCAGCCCAGTCCCGGGACTAGCGTTAGGGCAGTTCTTC.

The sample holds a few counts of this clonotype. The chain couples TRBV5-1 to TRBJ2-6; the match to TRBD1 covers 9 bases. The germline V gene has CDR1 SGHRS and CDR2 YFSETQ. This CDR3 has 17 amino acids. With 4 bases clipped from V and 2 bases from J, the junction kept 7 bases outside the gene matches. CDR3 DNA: TGCGCCAGCAGCATGGACAGGGGTCCGCCTGGGGCCAACGTCCTGACTTTC. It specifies CASSMDRGPPGANVLTF.